Listed below are T cell receptor beta chains from one sample, sequenced in a study of Ad26.COV2.S vaccination and SARS-CoV-2 variants. The method was immunoSEQ multiplex PCR; TCRdb's version includes in-frame clones alone and lacks a portion of them. The sample holds around 450,000 clones, about nine tenths seen once. Here the sequenced sample was peripheral blood, taken in a trial of Ad26.COV2.S vaccine versus placebo. These receptors originate from a person aged 18-60 years who received the Ad26.COV2.S COVID-19 vaccine or a placebo. The CDR3 runs from the conserved cysteine through the conserved F or W. D genes are given only for firm matches. Not all rows give a size; the values are once, few, many and, for expanded clones, a class.

clone_size	v_call	d_call	j_call	cdr3_nt	cdr3_aa
-	TRBV20-1	TRBD2	TRBJ2-3	TGCAGTGCTAGTGAGCGGGAGGGCCTAGATACGCAGTATTTT	CSASEREGLDTQYF
-	TRBV5-6	TRBD1	TRBJ2-1	TGTGCCAGCAGCGGGGACAGGGGCTGGAGCAATGAGCAGTTCTTC	CASSGDRGWSNEQFF
-	TRBV4-3	-	TRBJ2-7	TGCGCCAGCAGCCAAGGAGCCGGGACCTACGAGCAGTACTTC	CASSQGAGTYEQYF
-	TRBV4-2	-	TRBJ1-4	TGTGCCAGCAGCCAAGACCGGACTAATGAAAAACTGTTTTTT	CASSQDRTNEKLFF
-	TRBV3-1/TRBV3-2	-	TRBJ2-7	TGTGCCAGCAGCCAAGATAGGGCCAGGGACGAGCAGTACTTC	CASSQDRARDEQYF
-	TRBV28	-	TRBJ2-7	TGTGCCAGCAGTACCCCCGGTACCGGGGGTCGGTACGAGCAGTACTTC	CASSTPGTGGRYEQYF
-	TRBV19	-	TRBJ2-1	TGTGCCAGTAGTATTCTAGGGAATGAGCAGTTCTTC	CASSILGNEQFF
-	TRBV27	-	TRBJ2-5	TGTGCCAGCAGTCCGCAAGGCCCCCAGACCCAGTACTTC	CASSPQGPQTQYF
-	TRBV7-9	TRBD1	TRBJ2-1	TGTGCCAGCAGCTACGGTCTGGGACAGGGCATAATCAATGAGCAGTTCTTC	CASSYGLGQGIINEQFF
-	TRBV27	-	TRBJ2-6	TGTGCCAGCAGTTTAAAAGTAACTGGGGCCAACGTCCTGACTTTC	CASSLKVTGANVLTF
-	TRBV9	-	TRBJ1-1	TGTGCCAGCAGCGTAGGGGGATCCCCCGGAGTGATTAACACTGAAGCTTTCTTT	CASSVGGSPGVINTEAFF
-	TRBV7-9	-	TRBJ2-5	TGTGCCAGCAGCTTAGTTCCCGCCGAGACCCAGTACTTC	CASSLVPAETQYF
-	TRBV24-1	-	TRBJ2-1	TGTGCCACCACCCCAAACAATGAGCAGTTCTTC	CATTPNNEQFF
few	TRBV28	-	TRBJ1-4	TGTGCCAGCAGTTTAACTGAAAAACTGTTTTTT	CASSLTEKLFF
once	TRBV7-9	TRBD1	TRBJ2-3	TGTGCCAGCAGCCTGGGACAGATTAGACACGATACGCAGTATTTT	CASSLGQIRHDTQYF
-	TRBV7-3	-	TRBJ2-5	TGTGCCAGCAGCGCTCTCATCCAAGAGACCCAGTACTTC	CASSALIQETQYF
-	TRBV7-9	-	TRBJ2-2	TGTGCCAGCGGACCAACCCTACCCGGGGAGCTGTTTTTT	CASGPTLPGELFF
-	TRBV7-3	TRBD1	TRBJ2-1	TGTGCCAGCAGCTTAAAGGGGGCCGCGATCGAGCAGTTCTTC	CASSLKGAAIEQFF
-	TRBV7-8	-	TRBJ2-3	TGTGCCAGCAGCCGCGGGGTAGCGAGAGACACAGATACGCAGTATTTT	CASSRGVARDTDTQYF
-	TRBV29-1	-	TRBJ2-6	TGCAGCGTTGAAGATTGGGGGTCTGGGGCCAACGTCCTGACTTTC	CSVEDWGSGANVLTF
-	TRBV7-8	-	TRBJ2-5	TGTGCCAGCAGCAAGGGGGCGGGAGGTTTTAAGTGGGAGACCCAGTACTTC	CASSKGAGGFKWETQYF
once	TRBV23-1	-	TRBJ2-5	TGCGCCAGCAGTCATCTACAGGGCTCCCAAGAGACCCAGTACTTC	CASSHLQGSQETQYF
-	TRBV28	TRBD2	TRBJ2-3	TGTGCCAGCAGGCCGGGACTAGCGGGAGTTGGTACGCAGTATTTT	CASRPGLAGVGTQYF
-	TRBV9	TRBD2	TRBJ2-3	TGTGCCAGCAGCGTGGAGACTAGCGGGAGCACAGATACGCAGTATTTT	CASSVETSGSTDTQYF
-	TRBV28	-	TRBJ2-7	TGTGCCAGCAGTTCCCCCCAAGGGGGGATACGCTACGAGCAGTACTTC	CASSSPQGGIRYEQYF
few	TRBV27	TRBD2	TRBJ2-1	TGTGCCCTGCTTGGGACTAGCAGTAATGAGCAGTTCTTC	CALLGTSSNEQFF
-	TRBV5-1	TRBD1	TRBJ2-3	TGCGCCAGCAGTTTGGGGGGACAGGGTAACACAGATACGCAGTATTTT	CASSLGGQGNTDTQYF
-	TRBV7-3	-	TRBJ2-1	TGTGCCAGCAGCTTAGCTGGCCCCTACAATGAGCAGTTCTTC	CASSLAGPYNEQFF
-	TRBV28	TRBD2	TRBJ2-7	TGTGCCAGCAGTTTACTGGGACTAGCGGGAGGGCCTGCCGAGCAGTACTTC	CASSLLGLAGGPAEQYF
-	TRBV12-3/TRBV12-4	-	TRBJ2-7	TGTGCCAGCAGTTTTCAGGGAGGCTACGAGCAGTACTTC	CASSFQGGYEQYF
-	TRBV5-6	-	TRBJ2-7	TGTGCCAGCAGGGGGGCCGGGAGCTCCTACGAGCAGTACTTC	CASRGAGSSYEQYF
-	TRBV29-1	TRBD2	TRBJ2-1	TGCAGCGTTGACGCGGGAGCTTATGAGCAGTTCTTC	CSVDAGAYEQFF
once	TRBV2	TRBD2	TRBJ2-1	TGTGCCAGCAGTGAAGTCCCTAGCGGGAGTGAGCAGTTCTTC	CASSEVPSGSEQFF
-	TRBV3-1/TRBV3-2	TRBD2	TRBJ2-7	TGTGCCAGCAGCCAAGGAACGGGACTAGGAGCTGACGAGCAGTACTTC	CASSQGTGLGADEQYF
-	TRBV5-6	-	TRBJ1-1	TGTGCCAGCAGCTTGAAGGGCGGGGAGAACACTGAAGCTTTCTTT	CASSLKGGENTEAFF
-	TRBV30	-	TRBJ1-5	TGTGCCTGGAGTGTTAGTCACCGCGGTCAGCCCCAGCATTTT	CAWSVSHRGQPQHF
-	TRBV28	TRBD1	TRBJ2-3	TGTGCCAGCAGTAGGGGGCTCGTATCCGAGGCAGATACGCAGTATTTT	CASSRGLVSEADTQYF
-	TRBV25-1	-	TRBJ2-5	TGTGCCAGCAGTGAACAAAGCTGGGAGACCCAGTACTTC	CASSEQSWETQYF
-	TRBV29-1	TRBD1	TRBJ1-2	TGCAGCGCCGCCGCCGGGACAGGGGGTTCCTACTATGGCTACACCTTC	CSAAAGTGGSYYGYTF
-	TRBV29-1	TRBD2	TRBJ2-1	TGCAGCGTTGTAGGACTAGGGTACAATGAGCAGTTCTTC	CSVVGLGYNEQFF
-	TRBV6-2/TRBV6-3	-	TRBJ2-5	TGTGCCAGCAGTTACGGCTCGTCCCAAACTTTAGTGTGGGAGACCCAGTACTTC	CASSYGSSQTLVWETQYF
-	TRBV13	TRBD2	TRBJ2-3	TGTGCCAGCACCCCTAGCGGGGATACGCAGTATTTT	CASTPSGDTQYF
-	TRBV7-2	-	TRBJ2-5	TGTGCCAGCAGCTCGAACCAAGAGACCCAGTACTTC	CASSSNQETQYF
few	TRBV7-9	-	TRBJ1-1	TGTGCCAGCAACTCCCTTAGGGGAACTTTCGGAGCTTTCTTT	CASNSLRGTFGAFF
-	TRBV7-2	TRBD2	TRBJ2-1	TGTGCCAGCAGCTTTTTCCCCACCTTAGCGGGAGTCTACAATGAGCAGTTCTTC	CASSFFPTLAGVYNEQFF
-	TRBV5-5	-	TRBJ2-7	TGTGCCAGCAGCAGCCCCTACGAGCAGTACTTC	CASSSPYEQYF
once	TRBV9	-	TRBJ2-3	TGTGCCAGCGCCCAGAGTGGAGAAACTAGCACAGATACGCAGTATTTT	CASAQSGETSTDTQYF
once	TRBV28	-	TRBJ2-1	TGTGCCAGCAGTTTCCCAAGGGTGCGGGGCCCCTACAATGAGCAGTTCTTC	CASSFPRVRGPYNEQFF
-	TRBV5-1	TRBD2	TRBJ2-6	TGCGCCAGCAGCCACAGGACTAGCGGGAGGGCGGGCTCTGGGGCCAACGTCCTGACTTTC	CASSHRTSGRAGSGANVLTF
-	TRBV18	TRBD2	TRBJ2-5	TGTGCCAGCTCACCTACGGGACTAGCGGACCTCCAAGAGACCCAGTACTTC	CASSPTGLADLQETQYF